Described below is a single T cell receptor (beta chain) sequence and its context. Methods used by the authors: Amplifying reference gene primers gave estimates of nucleated cell counts. Profiling relied on immunoSEQ multiplex PCR, and the TCRdb table lists in-frame clones only, not all of them. D and trimming were read from the DNA, whereas the V and J calls and clone size are those reported in that table. The sample gives fewer than 150,000 clones, less than 85% of which show up once; 8.8% is in the top ten. The data were taken from a study of blood T cell repertoires in COVID-19. Whole-study context: Sites in the United States, Italy and Spain provided acute and convalescent COVID-19 samples. In each case, the material was cDNA or gDNA derived from T cells, B-cell-depleted T cells, or PBMCs.

CDR3 length equals 11 residues. Germline loops: CDR1 MDHEN, CDR2 SYDVKM. Trimming stripped 5 bases from V and 8 bases from J, with 8 bases between. This TCR was recovered from an elderly woman in a cohort sampled during active or convalescent COVID-19. The chain is built from TRBV28 and TRBJ2-3; D is unclear. The sequenced material came from peripheral blood. The CDR3 sequence is CASSLRGTQYF. Here the CDR3 DNA reads TGTGCCAGCAGTCTACGAGGTACGCAGTATTTT.